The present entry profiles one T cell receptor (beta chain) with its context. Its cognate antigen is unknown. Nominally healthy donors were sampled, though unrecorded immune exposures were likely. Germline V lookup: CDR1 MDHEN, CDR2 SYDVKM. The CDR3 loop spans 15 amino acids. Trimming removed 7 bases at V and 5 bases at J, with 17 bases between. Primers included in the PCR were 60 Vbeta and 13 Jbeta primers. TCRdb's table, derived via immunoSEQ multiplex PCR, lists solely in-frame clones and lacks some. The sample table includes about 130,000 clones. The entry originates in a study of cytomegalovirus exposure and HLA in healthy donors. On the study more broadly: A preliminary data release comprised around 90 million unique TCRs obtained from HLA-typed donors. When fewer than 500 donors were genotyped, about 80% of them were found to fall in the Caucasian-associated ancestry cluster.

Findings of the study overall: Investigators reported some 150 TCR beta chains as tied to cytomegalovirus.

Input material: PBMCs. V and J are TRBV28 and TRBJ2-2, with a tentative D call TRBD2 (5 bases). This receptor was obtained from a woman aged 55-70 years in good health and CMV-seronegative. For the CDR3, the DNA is TGTGCCAGCATCCCCTCGGGCGGGTGGACCGGGGAGCTGTTTTTT. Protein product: CASIPSGGWTGELFF.